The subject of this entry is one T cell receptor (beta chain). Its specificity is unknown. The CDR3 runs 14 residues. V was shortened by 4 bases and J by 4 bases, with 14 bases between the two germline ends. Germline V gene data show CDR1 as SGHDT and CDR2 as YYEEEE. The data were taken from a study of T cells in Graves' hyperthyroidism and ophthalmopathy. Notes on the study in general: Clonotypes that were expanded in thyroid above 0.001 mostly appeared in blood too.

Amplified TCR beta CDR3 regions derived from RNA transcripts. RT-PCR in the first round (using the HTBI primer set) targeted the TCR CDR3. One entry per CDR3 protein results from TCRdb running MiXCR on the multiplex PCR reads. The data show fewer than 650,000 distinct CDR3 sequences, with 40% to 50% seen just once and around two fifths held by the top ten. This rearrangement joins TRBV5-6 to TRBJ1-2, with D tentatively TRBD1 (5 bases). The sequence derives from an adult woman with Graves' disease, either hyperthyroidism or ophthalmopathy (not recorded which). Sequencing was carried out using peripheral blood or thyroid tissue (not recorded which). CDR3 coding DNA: TGTGCCAGCAGCCGTCCGGGGCAGACCTATGGCTACACCTTC. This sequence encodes CASSRPGQTYGYTF. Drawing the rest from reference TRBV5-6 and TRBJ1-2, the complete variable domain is DAGVTQSPTHLIKTRGQQVTLRCSPKSGHDTVSWYQQALGQGPQFIFQYYEEEERQRGNFPDRFSGHQFPNYSSELNVNALLLGDSALYLCASSRPGQTYGYTFGSGTRLTVV.